Listed below are T cell receptor beta chains from one sample, sequenced in a study of blood T cell repertoires in COVID-19. Method: immunoSEQ multiplex PCR; TCRdb's copy keeps in-frame clones and lacks some. This sample has around 180,000 clones; around 85% occur once, and the top ten carry approximately 6.9%. Specimen: peripheral blood. These receptors all stem from a man at least 80 years old with COVID-19, enrolled during active disease. Both conserved end residues are part of each CDR3. D genes are given only for firm matches. Clone sizes are given selectively: once, few, many, or a class where the clone is expanded.

D gene	J gene	V gene	clone size	CDR3 protein	CDR3 DNA
TRBD2	TRBJ2-3	TRBV7-2	once	CASSGLDTDTQYF	TGTGCCAGCAGCGGACTAGATACAGATACGCAGTATTTT
TRBD1	TRBJ1-1	TRBV5-1	.	CASSWGQSYTEAFF	TGCGCCAGCAGCTGGGGACAGAGCTACACTGAAGCTTTCTTT
.	TRBJ2-7	TRBV28	.	CASSSPGVKVEQYF	TGTGCCAGCAGTTCCCCGGGGGTCAAGGTCGAGCAGTACTTC
TRBD1	TRBJ2-1	TRBV2	.	CASNPQGGSYNEQFF	TGTGCCAGCAACCCACAGGGGGGATCCTACAATGAGCAGTTCTTC
TRBD2	TRBJ2-1	TRBV6-4	.	CASSPTSGDPYNEQFF	TGTGCCAGCAGTCCGACTAGCGGGGATCCCTACAATGAGCAGTTCTTC
TRBD2	TRBJ2-3	TRBV28	.	CASSSGGARDTQYF	TGTGCCAGCAGTTCCGGGGGGGCCCGGGATACGCAGTATTTT
.	TRBJ2-1	TRBV21-1	.	CASSLIGPGGGFYNEQFF	TGTGCCAGCAGCTTAATCGGGCCGGGCGGGGGTTTCTACAATGAGCAGTTCTTC
TRBD1	TRBJ2-7	TRBV5-1	.	CASSLGGPGQGPYEQYF	TGCGCCAGCAGCTTGGGCGGGCCGGGACAGGGGCCCTACGAGCAGTACTTC
TRBD2	TRBJ2-3	TRBV18	.	CASSPGTSGGPSTDTQYF	TGTGCCAGCTCACCCGGGACTAGCGGGGGGCCGAGCACAGATACGCAGTATTTT
TRBD1	TRBJ1-2	TRBV5-1	.	CASSRGPSLGQGGGYTF	TGCGCCAGCAGCCGGGGACCCTCGCTTGGACAGGGGGGTGGCTACACCTTC
TRBD1	TRBJ1-1	TRBV18	once	CASSPPQGARTEAFF	TGTGCCAGCTCACCACCACAGGGGGCAAGGACTGAAGCTTTCTTT
TRBD1	TRBJ1-1	TRBV5-1	.	CASSFLSQGATEAFF	TGCGCCAGCAGCTTTCTGTCACAGGGGGCCACTGAAGCTTTCTTT
.	TRBJ2-7	TRBV20-1	once	CSASRGHEQYF	TGCAGTGCTAGTCGAGGGCACGAGCAGTACTTC
.	TRBJ2-3	TRBV2	.	CASSVAGISTDTQYF	TGTGCCAGCAGTGTGGCAGGAATTAGCACAGATACGCAGTATTTT
.	TRBJ1-1	TRBV10-3	.	CAAQGGGTEAFF	TGTGCCGCTCAGGGAGGAGGCACTGAAGCTTTCTTT
.	TRBJ2-2	TRBV5-1	.	CASSPRLVATGGPGELFF	TGCGCCAGCAGCCCCCGCCTCGTGGCGACCGGGGGGCCCGGGGAGCTGTTTTTT
TRBD2	TRBJ2-3	TRBV11-3	.	CASSLDLAGGINTQYF	TGTGCCAGCAGCTTAGATCTGGCGGGGGGCATAAATACGCAGTATTTT
.	TRBJ1-5	TRBV19	few	CASSNPQAPGPQHF	TGTGCCAGTAGTAACCCACAGGCTCCGGGGCCCCAGCATTTT
TRBD2	TRBJ2-3	TRBV5-1	.	CASSFLAGNTDTQYF	TGCGCCAGCAGCTTCCTAGCGGGGAACACAGATACGCAGTATTTT
TRBD1	TRBJ2-5	TRBV7-3	.	CASSPQGAGETQYF	TGTGCCAGCAGCCCCCAGGGGGCTGGAGAGACCCAGTACTTC
TRBD1	TRBJ1-4	TRBV2	few	CATSRQGAREKLFF	TGTGCCACCTCGCGACAGGGGGCGCGGGAAAAACTGTTTTTT
.	TRBJ1-5	TRBV18	.	CASSLQTDQPQHF	TGTGCCAGCTCACTCCAGACAGATCAGCCCCAGCATTTT
.	TRBJ2-1	TRBV7-3	.	CASSLQYSSNEQFF	TGTGCCAGCAGCTTACAATACAGTTCCAATGAGCAGTTCTTC
.	TRBJ1-1	TRBV6-5	.	CASSYSNRPNTEAFF	TGTGCCAGCAGTTACTCGAACAGGCCGAACACTGAAGCTTTCTTT
TRBD2	TRBJ2-3	TRBV7-3	.	CASSYRSGGIQTQYF	TGTGCCAGCAGTTACCGTTCCGGGGGGATTCAAACGCAGTATTTT
TRBD1	TRBJ1-2	TRBV6-1	.	CASSEGQGAVYGYTF	TGTGCCAGCAGTGAGGGACAGGGGGCCGTCTATGGCTACACCTTC
.	TRBJ1-4	TRBV3-1/TRBV3-2	.	CASSPDKNEKLFF	TGTGCCAGCAGCCCCGACAAAAATGAAAAACTGTTTTTT
.	TRBJ1-4	TRBV10-3	few	CATAPGGREKLFF	TGTGCCACCGCCCCCGGGGGTCGAGAAAAACTGTTTTTT
TRBD1	TRBJ1-1	TRBV5-4	.	CASSLRGPYTEAFF	TGTGCCAGCAGCTTAAGGGGGCCCTACACTGAAGCTTTCTTT
TRBD2	TRBJ2-1	TRBV11-3	.	CASSSSSGGGDNEQFF	TGTGCCAGCAGCTCCTCTAGCGGGGGAGGTGACAATGAGCAGTTCTTC
.	TRBJ2-1	TRBV5-1	.	CASSLIAGSSGEQFF	TGCGCCAGCAGCTTGATCGCAGGCTCCAGTGGTGAGCAGTTCTTC
TRBD1	TRBJ1-5	TRBV2	once	CASSEPGQGFQPQHF	TGTGCCAGCAGTGAGCCGGGACAGGGGTTCCAGCCCCAGCATTTT
TRBD1	TRBJ1-2	TRBV18	.	CASSSDRVVSYGYTF	TGTGCCAGCTCGTCGGACAGGGTCGTTAGCTATGGCTACACCTTC
.	TRBJ1-5	TRBV6-7	.	CASSPPPVRQPQHF	TGTGCCAGCAGCCCCCCCCCGGTGCGTCAGCCCCAGCATTTT
TRBD1	TRBJ2-2	TRBV5-6	.	CASSLLTGVTGELFF	TGTGCCAGCAGCTTGCTGACAGGGGTCACCGGGGAGCTGTTTTTT
.	TRBJ2-3	TRBV15	.	CATSRGSADTQYF	TGTGCCACCAGCAGAGGGTCGGCAGATACGCAGTATTTT
.	TRBJ1-1	TRBV18	.	CASSPAGNTEAFF	TGTGCCAGCTCCCCCGCAGGGAACACTGAAGCTTTCTTT
.	TRBJ1-2	TRBV25-1	few	CASSEYWAAYGYTF	TGTGCCAGCAGTGAATATTGGGCAGCCTATGGCTACACCTTC
.	TRBJ2-3	TRBV10-3	.	CAISERGGLTDTQYF	TGTGCCATCAGTGAGAGGGGGGGGCTCACAGATACGCAGTATTTT
TRBD2	TRBJ2-5	TRBV27	once	CASSLRGVQETQYF	TGTGCCAGCAGTTTACGGGGGGTTCAAGAGACCCAGTACTTC
TRBD1	TRBJ2-1	TRBV5-4	.	CASSRDRGTYNEQFF	TGTGCCAGCAGCCGGGACAGGGGTACCTACAATGAGCAGTTCTTC
TRBD1	TRBJ1-1	TRBV28	.	CASSLSPGTGGETEAFF	TGTGCCAGCAGTTTATCCCCCGGGACAGGGGGGGAGACTGAAGCTTTCTTT
TRBD1	TRBJ1-3	TRBV18	.	CASSPLPRGRGQSGNTIYF	TGTGCCAGCTCACCACTCCCCCGGGGCAGGGGGCAGTCCGGAAACACCATATATTTT
.	TRBJ2-3	TRBV4-1	.	CASSQDRDFTDTQYF	TGCGCCAGCAGCCAAGATCGGGACTTCACAGATACGCAGTATTTT
TRBD1	TRBJ1-2	TRBV3-1/TRBV3-2	once	CASSQATGIMYGYTF	TGTGCCAGCAGCCAAGCGACAGGGATCATGTATGGCTACACCTTC
.	TRBJ1-3	TRBV10-3	.	CASSTAVENTIYF	TGTGCCAGTTCTACAGCCGTAGAGAACACCATATATTTT
TRBD1	TRBJ2-2	TRBV5-1	.	CASSSGQGALGGELFF	TGCGCCAGCAGCTCCGGACAGGGGGCGTTAGGCGGGGAGCTGTTTTTT
.	TRBJ1-2	TRBV5-1	.	CASSLAVPNYGYTF	TGCGCCAGCAGCTTGGCAGTTCCGAACTATGGCTACACCTTC
TRBD1	TRBJ1-1	TRBV5-1	.	CASTPRGQGLGTEAFF	TGCGCCAGCACCCCCCGTGGACAGGGATTGGGCACTGAAGCTTTCTTT
.	TRBJ1-1	TRBV6-2/TRBV6-3	.	CASSLHRVTEAFF	TGTGCCAGCAGCCTTCACAGGGTCACTGAAGCTTTCTTT
.	TRBJ1-1	TRBV6-5	.	CASKWTTLLTEAFF	TGTGCCAGCAAATGGACAACCCTTTTGACTGAAGCTTTCTTT
TRBD1	TRBJ1-2	TRBV18	.	CASSLASPGTGSGYTF	TGTGCCAGCTCACTTGCCTCCCCCGGGACAGGGTCGGGCTACACCTTC
.	TRBJ1-2	TRBV5-4	.	CASSFDSNYGYTF	TGTGCCAGCAGCTTCGACAGCAACTATGGCTACACCTTC
.	TRBJ2-5	TRBV7-3	.	CASSLDSQETQYF	TGTGCCAGCAGCCTTGACAGCCAAGAGACCCAGTACTTC
TRBD1	TRBJ2-5	TRBV5-1	.	CASSPGTGEETQYF	TGCGCCAGCAGCCCGGGGACAGGGGAAGAGACCCAGTACTTC
TRBD2	TRBJ2-1	TRBV7-2	.	CASSLELAGGNNEQFF	TGTGCCAGCAGCTTAGAACTAGCGGGGGGGAACAATGAGCAGTTCTTC
.	TRBJ1-1	TRBV7-9	.	CASSSYDRNTEAFF	TGTGCCAGCAGCTCCTACGACAGAAACACTGAAGCTTTCTTT
.	TRBJ2-7	TRBV6-8	.	CASSYDRTSSYEQYF	TGTGCCAGCAGTTACGACAGGACGAGCTCCTACGAGCAGTACTTC
TRBD1	TRBJ1-1	TRBV2	.	CASSSTRDSYTEAFF	TGTGCCAGCAGCTCCACCCGGGACAGTTACACTGAAGCTTTCTTT